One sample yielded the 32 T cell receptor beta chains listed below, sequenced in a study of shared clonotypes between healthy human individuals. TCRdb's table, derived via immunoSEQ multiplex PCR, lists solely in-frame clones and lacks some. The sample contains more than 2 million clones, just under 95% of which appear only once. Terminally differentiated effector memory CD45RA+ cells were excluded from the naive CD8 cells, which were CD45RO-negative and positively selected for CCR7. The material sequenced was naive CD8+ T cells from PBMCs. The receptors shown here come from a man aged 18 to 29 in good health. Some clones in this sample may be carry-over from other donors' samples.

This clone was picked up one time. CDR3 sequence: CASRKGGRTDTQYF. CDR3 in DNA: TGCGCCAGCAGGAAGGGCGGGAGGACAGATACGCAGTATTTT. The V and J genes are TRBV10-2 and TRBJ2-3; TRBD2 agrees at 8 bases. Looked up from germline, CDR1 is WSHSY and CDR2 is SAAADI. V lost 6 bases, J lost 3 bases, and 5 bases stayed unmatched. The CDR3 runs to 14 residues.

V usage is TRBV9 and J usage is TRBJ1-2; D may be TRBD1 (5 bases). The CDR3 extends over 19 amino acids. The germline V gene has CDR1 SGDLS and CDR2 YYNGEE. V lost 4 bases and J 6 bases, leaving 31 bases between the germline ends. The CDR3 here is CASSLGSKGTVLDYDGYTF. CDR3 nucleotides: TGTGCCAGCAGCCTTGGATCAAAAGGGACGGTGCTGGACTACGATGGCTACACCTTC. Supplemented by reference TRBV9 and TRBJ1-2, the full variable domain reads DSGVTQTPKHLITATGQRVTLRCSPRSGDLSVYWYQQSLDQGLQFLIQYYNGEERAKGNILERFSAQQFPDLHSELNLSSLELGDSALYFCASSLGSKGTVLDYDGYTFGSGTRLTVV.

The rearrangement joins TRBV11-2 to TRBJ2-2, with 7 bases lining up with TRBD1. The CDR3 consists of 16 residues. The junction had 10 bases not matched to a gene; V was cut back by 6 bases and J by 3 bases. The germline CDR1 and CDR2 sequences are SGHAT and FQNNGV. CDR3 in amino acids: CASRDRVVRDTGELFF. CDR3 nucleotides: TGTGCCAGCAGAGACAGGGTAGTTCGAGACACCGGGGAGCTGTTTTTT.

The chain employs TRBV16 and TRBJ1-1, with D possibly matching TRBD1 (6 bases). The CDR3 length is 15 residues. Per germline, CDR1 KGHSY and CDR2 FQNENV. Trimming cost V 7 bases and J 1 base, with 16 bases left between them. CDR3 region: CASTRLGTPNTEAFF. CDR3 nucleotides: TGTGCCAGCACCCGACTAGGGACACCGAACACTGAAGCTTTCTTT.

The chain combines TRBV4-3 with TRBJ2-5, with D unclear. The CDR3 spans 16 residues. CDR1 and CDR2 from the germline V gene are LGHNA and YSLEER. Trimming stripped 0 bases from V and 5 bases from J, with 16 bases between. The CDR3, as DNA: TGCGCCAGCAGCCAAGAGCGTGGGCCAGAGCTGGAGACCCAGTACTTC. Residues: CASSQERGPELETQYF.

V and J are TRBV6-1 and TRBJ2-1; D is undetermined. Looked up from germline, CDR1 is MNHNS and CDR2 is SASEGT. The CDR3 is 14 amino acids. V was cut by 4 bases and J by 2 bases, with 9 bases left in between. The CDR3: CASSARRTYNEQFF. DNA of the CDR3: TGTGCCAGCAGTGCCCGGAGAACCTACAATGAGCAGTTCTTC.

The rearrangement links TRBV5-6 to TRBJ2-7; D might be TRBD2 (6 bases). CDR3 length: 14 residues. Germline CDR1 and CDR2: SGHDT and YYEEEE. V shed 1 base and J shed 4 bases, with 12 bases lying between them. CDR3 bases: TGTGCCAGCAGCTTGTCGCTAGCGTCGTACGAGCAGTACTTC. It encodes CASSLSLASYEQYF.

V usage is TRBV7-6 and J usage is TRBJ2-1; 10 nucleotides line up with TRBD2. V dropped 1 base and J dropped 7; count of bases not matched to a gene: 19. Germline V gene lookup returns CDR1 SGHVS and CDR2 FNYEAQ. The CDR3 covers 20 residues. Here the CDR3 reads CASSLGPKGSGRAEANEQFF. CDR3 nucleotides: TGTGCCAGCAGCTTAGGGCCAAAGGGGAGCGGGAGGGCGGAGGCGAATGAGCAGTTCTTC.

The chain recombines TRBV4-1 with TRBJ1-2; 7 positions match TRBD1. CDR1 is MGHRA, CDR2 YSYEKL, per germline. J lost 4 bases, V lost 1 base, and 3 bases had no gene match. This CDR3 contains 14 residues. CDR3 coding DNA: TGCGCCAGCAGCCAAGCCGGGACAGTCTATGGCTACACCTTC. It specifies CASSQAGTVYGYTF.

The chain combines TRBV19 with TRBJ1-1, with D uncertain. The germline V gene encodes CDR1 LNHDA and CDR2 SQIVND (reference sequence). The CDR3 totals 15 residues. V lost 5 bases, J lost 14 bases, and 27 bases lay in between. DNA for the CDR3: TGTGCCAGTAGTTTTTTCATAGGAGGGTTGGCGACTTCCTTCTTT. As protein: CASSFFIGGLATSFF. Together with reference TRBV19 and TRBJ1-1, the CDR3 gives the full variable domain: DGGITQSPKYLFRKEGQNVTLSCEQNLNHDAMYWYRQDPGQGLRLIYYSQIVNDFQKGDIAEGYSVSREKKESFPLTVTSAQKNPTAFYLCASSFFIGGLATSFFGQGTRLTVV.

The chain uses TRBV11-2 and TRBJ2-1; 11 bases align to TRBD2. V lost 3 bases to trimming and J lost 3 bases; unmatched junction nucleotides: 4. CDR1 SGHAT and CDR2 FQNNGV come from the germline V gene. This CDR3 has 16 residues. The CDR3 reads CASSFRGTSGYNEQFF. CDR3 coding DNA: TGTGCCAGCAGCTTCCGCGGGACTAGCGGCTACAATGAGCAGTTCTTC.

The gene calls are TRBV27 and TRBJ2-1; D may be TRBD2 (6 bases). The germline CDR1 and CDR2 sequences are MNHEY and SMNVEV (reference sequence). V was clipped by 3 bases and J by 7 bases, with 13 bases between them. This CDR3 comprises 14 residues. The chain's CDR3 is CASSFGGLNNEQFF. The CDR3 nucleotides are TGTGCCAGCAGTTTTGGAGGGCTTAATAATGAGCAGTTCTTC.

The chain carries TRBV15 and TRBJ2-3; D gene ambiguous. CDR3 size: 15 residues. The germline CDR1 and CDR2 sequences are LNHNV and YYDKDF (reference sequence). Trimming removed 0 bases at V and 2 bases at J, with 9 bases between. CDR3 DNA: TGTGCCACCAGCAGAGATCTCACAGCCACAGATACGCAGTATTTT. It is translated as CATSRDLTATDTQYF. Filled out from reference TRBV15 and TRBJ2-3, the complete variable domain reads DAMVIQNPRYQVTQFGKPVTLSCSQTLNHNVMYWYQQKSSQAPKLLFHYYDKDFNNEADTPDNFQSRRPNTSFCFLDIRSPGLGDTAMYLCATSRDLTATDTQYFGPGTRLTVL.

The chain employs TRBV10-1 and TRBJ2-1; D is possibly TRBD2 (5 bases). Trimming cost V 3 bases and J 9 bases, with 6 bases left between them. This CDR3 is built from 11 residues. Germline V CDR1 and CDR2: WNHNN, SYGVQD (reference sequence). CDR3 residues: CASSEGGEQFF. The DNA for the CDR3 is TGCGCCAGCAGTGAAGGAGGTGAGCAGTTCTTC.

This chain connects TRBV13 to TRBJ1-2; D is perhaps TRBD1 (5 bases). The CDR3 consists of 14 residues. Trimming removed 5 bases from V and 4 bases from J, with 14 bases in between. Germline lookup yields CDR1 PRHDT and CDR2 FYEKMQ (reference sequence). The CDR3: CASSPRGGGYGYTF. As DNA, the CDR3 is TGTGCCAGCAGCCCCCGGGGGGGAGGCTATGGCTACACCTTC.

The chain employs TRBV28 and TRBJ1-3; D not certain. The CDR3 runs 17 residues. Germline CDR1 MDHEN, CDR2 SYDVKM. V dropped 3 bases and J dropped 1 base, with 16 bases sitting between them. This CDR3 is CASSLLRVPFSGNTIYF. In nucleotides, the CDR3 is TGTGCCAGCAGTTTGTTAAGGGTTCCCTTTTCTGGAAACACCATATATTTT.

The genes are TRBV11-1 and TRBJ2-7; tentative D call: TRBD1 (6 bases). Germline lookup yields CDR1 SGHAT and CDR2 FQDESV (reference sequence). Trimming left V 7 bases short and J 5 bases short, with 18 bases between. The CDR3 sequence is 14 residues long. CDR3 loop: CASNIEQGKHEQYF. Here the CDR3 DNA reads TGTGCCAGCAACATCGAACAGGGAAAGCACGAGCAGTACTTC.

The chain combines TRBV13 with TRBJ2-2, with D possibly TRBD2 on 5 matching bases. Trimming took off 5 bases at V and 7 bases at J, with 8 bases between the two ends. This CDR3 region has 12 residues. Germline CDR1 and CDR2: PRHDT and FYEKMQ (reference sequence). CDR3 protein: CASSLTSGELFF. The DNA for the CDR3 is TGTGCCAGCAGCCTTACTAGCGGGGAGCTGTTTTTT.

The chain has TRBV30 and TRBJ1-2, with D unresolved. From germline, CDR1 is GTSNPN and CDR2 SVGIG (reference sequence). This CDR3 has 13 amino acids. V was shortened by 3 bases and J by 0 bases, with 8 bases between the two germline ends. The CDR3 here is CAWRGRANYGYTF. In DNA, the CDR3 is TGTGCCTGGAGGGGTCGCGCTAACTATGGCTACACCTTC.

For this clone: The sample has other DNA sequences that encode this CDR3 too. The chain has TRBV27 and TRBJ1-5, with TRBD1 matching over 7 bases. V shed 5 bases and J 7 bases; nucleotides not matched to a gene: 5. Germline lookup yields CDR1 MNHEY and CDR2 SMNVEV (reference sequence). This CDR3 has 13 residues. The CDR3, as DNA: TGTGCCAGCAGTCCACCAGGGGGACAGCCCCAGCATTTT. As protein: CASSPPGGQPQHF.

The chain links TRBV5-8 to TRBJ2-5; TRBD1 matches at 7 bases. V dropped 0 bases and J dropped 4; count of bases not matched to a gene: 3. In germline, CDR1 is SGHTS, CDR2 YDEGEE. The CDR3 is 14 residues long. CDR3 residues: CASSLARGSETQYF. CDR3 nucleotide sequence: TGTGCCAGCAGCTTGGCCAGGGGGTCAGAGACCCAGTACTTC.

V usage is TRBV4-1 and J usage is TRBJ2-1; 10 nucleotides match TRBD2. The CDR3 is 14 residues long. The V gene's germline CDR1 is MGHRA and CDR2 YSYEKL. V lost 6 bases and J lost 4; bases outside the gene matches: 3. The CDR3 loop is CASSGLADYNEQFF. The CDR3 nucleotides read TGCGCCAGCAGTGGACTAGCGGATTACAATGAGCAGTTCTTC.

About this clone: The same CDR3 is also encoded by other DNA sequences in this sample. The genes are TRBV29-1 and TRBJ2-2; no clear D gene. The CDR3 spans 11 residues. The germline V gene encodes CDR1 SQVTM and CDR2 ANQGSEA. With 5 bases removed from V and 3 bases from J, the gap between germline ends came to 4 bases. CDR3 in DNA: TGCAGCGTTCCAGACACCGGGGAGCTGTTTTTT. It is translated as CSVPDTGELFF.

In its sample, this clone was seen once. In DNA, the CDR3 is TGCGCCAGCAGCCAAACAGTAGCGGGGAGCTCCTACAATGAGCAGTTCTTC. This sequence encodes CASSQTVAGSSYNEQFF. The chain recombines TRBV4-3 with TRBJ2-1; 8 bases line up with TRBD2. Germline V CDR1 and CDR2: LGHNA, YSLEER. Trimming at V came to 2 bases and at J to 0 bases, leaving 6 bases not matched to a gene. This CDR3 comprises 17 residues.

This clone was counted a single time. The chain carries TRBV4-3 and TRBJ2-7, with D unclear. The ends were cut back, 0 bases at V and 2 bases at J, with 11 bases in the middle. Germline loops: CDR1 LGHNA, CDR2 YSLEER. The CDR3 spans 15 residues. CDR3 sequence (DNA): TGCGCCAGCAGCCAAGATTGGGCAGTAGCCTACGAGCAGTACTTC. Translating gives CASSQDWAVAYEQYF.

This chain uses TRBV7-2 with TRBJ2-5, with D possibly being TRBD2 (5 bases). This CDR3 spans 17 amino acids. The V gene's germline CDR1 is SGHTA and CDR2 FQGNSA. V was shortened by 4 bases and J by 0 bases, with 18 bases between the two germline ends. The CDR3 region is CASSSSPLRGYQETQYF. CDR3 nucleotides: TGTGCCAGCAGCTCCTCCCCACTTCGCGGGTACCAAGAGACCCAGTACTTC.

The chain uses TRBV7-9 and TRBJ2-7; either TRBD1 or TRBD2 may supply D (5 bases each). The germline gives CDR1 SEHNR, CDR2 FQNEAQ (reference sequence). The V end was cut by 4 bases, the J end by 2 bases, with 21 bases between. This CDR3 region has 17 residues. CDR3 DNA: TGTGCCAGCAGCTCTATGGGTGCCCCTGGGGGAGCCTACGAGCAGTACTTC. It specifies CASSSMGAPGGAYEQYF.

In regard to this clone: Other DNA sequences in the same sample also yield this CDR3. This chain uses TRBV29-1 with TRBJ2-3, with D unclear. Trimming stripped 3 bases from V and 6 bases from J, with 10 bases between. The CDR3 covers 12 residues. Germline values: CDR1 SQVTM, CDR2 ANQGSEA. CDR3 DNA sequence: TGCAGCGTTGAGACGGTTGGGGATACGCAGTATTTT. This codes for CSVETVGDTQYF.

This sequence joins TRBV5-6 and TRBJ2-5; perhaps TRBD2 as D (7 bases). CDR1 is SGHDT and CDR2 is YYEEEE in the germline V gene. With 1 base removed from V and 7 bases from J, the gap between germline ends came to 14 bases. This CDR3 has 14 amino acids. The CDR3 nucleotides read TGTGCCAGCAGCTTGTACTACAGGGAGGGGACCCAGTACTTC. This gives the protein CASSLYYREGTQYF.

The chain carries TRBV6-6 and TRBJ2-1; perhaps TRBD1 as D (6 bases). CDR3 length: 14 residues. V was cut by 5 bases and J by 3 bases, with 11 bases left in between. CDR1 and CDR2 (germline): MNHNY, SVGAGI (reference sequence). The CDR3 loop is CASSKDRNYNEQFF. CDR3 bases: TGTGCCAGCAGTAAGGACAGAAACTACAATGAGCAGTTCTTC.

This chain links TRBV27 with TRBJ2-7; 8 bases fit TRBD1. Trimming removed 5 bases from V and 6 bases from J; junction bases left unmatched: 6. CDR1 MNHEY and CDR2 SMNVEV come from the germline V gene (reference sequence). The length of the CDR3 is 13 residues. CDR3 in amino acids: CASSVRQGREQYF. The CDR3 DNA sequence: TGTGCCAGCAGTGTGAGACAGGGGCGCGAGCAGTACTTC.

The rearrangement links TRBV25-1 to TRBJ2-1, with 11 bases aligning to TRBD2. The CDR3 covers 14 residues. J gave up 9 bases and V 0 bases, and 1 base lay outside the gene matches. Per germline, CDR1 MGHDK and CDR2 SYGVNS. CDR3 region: CASSEYSGRVEQFF. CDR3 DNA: TGTGCCAGCAGTGAATATAGCGGGAGGGTTGAGCAGTTCTTC.